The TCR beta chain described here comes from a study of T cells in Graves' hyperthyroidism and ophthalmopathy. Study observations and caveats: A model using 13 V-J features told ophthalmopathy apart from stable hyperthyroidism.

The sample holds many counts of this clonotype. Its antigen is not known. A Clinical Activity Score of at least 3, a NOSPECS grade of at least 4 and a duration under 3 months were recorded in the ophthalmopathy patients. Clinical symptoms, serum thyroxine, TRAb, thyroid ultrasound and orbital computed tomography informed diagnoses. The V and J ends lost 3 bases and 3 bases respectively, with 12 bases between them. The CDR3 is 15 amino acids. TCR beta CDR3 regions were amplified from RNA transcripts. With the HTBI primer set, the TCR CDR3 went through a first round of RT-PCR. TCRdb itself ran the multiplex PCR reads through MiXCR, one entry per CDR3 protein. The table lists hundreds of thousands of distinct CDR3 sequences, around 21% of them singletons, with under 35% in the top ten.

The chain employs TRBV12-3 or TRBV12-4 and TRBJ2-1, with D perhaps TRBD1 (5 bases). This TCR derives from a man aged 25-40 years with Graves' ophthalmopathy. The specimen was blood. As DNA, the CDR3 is TGTGCCAGCAGTTTTCCAGGGCAAAACTACAATGAGCAGTTCTTC. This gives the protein CASSFPGQNYNEQFF.